The sequence of this T cell receptor beta chain was determined in a study of relationships among human T cell subsets. The ends lost 3 bases at V and 3 bases at J; junction bases unmatched: 11. Germline V gene data show CDR1 as MGHDK and CDR2 as SYGVNS. This CDR3 has 17 residues. CD4+ cells were positively selected first, then anti-CD25 beads isolated CD4+CD25+ regulatory T cells. TCR alpha and beta CDR3s were amplified from mRNA by semiquantitative ARM-PCR. Exponential amplification used communal superprimers after tagged nested gene-specific primers in ARM-PCR. TCRdb re-called the multiplex PCR reads with MiXCR, one entry per CDR3 protein. The sample shows some 13,000 distinct CDR3 sequences, 50% to 75% of them seen only once.

Source material: Tregs sorted from blood. This clonotype was sampled from a man aged 35 to 55 in good health. This chain links TRBV25-1 with TRBJ1-5, with TRBD1 identical over 7 bases. CDR3 nucleotide sequence: TGTGCCAGCAGTGAGGGACCGGGACAGTCTCACAATCAGCCCCAGCATTTT. Amino acid sequence: CASSEGPGQSHNQPQHF.